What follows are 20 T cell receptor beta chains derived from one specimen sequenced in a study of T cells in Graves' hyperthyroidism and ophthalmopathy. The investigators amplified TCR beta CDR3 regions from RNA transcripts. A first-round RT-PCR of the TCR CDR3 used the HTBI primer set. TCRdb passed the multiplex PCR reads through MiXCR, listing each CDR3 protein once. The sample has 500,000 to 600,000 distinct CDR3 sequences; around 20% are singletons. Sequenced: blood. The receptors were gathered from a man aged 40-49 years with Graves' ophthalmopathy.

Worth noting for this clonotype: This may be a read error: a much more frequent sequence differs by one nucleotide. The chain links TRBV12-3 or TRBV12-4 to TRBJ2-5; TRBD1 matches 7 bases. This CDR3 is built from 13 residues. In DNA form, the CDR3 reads TGTGCCAGCAGTTTAGCGATGACAGGGACCCCGTACTTC. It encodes CASSLAMTGTPYF.

For the CDR3, the DNA is TGTGCCAGCAGCCCCGGCGGGAGGGCGAACAATGAGCAGTTCTTC. Protein product: CASSPGGRANNEQFF. This chain links TRBV7-9 with TRBJ2-1, with TRBD2 matching 9 bases. CDR3 size: 15 residues. Germline V gene data show CDR1 as SEHNR and CDR2 as FQNEAQ (reference sequence). The J segment lost 5 bases and the V segment lost 5 bases, leaving 7 bases of the junction unmatched.

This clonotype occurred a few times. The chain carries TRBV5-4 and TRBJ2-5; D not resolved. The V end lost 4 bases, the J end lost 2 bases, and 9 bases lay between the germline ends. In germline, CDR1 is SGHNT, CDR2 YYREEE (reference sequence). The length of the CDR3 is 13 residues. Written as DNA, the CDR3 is TGTGCCAGCAGCCGACTGGGACAAGAGACCCAGTACTTC. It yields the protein CASSRLGQETQYF.

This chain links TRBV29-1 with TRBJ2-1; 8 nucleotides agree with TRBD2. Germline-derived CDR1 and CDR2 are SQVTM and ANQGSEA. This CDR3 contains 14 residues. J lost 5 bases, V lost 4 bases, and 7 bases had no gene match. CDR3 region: CSVAVGAGDNEQFF. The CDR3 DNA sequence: TGCAGCGTTGCTGTAGGAGCGGGAGACAATGAGCAGTTCTTC.

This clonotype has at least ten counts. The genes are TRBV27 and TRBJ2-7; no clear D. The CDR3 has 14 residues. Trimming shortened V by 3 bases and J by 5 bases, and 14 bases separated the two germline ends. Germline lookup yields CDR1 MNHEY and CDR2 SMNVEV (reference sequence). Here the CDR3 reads CASSFGTRSDEQYF. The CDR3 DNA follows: TGTGCCAGCAGTTTTGGCACTCGAAGCGACGAGCAGTACTTC.

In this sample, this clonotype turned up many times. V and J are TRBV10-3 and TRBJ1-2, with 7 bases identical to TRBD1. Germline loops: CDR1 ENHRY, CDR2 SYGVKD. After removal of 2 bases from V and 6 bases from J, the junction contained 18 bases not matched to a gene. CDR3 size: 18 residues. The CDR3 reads CAISETTRTGAHRNGYTF. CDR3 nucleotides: TGTGCCATCAGTGAGACTACTCGGACAGGAGCCCATCGAAATGGCTACACCTTC.

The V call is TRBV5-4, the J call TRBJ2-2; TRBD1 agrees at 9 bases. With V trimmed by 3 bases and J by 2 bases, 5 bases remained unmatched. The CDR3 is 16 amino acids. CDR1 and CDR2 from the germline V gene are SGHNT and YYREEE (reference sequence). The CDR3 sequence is CASSWGDRANTGELFF. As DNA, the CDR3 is TGTGCCAGCAGCTGGGGGGACAGGGCAAACACCGGGGAGCTGTTTTTT.

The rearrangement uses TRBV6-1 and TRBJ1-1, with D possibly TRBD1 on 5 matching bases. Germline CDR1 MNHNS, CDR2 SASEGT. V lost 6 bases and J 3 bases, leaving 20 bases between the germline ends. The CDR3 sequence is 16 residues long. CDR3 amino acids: CASSPSAWGPDTEAFF. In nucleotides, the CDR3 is TGTGCCAGCAGCCCTTCCGCCTGGGGCCCGGACACTGAAGCTTTCTTT.

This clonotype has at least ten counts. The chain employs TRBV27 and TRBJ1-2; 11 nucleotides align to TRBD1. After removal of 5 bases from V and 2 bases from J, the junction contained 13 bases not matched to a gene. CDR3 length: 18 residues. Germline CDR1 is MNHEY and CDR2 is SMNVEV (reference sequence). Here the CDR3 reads CASSQVDRGPGWNYGYTF. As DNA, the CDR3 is TGTGCCAGCAGTCAAGTGGACAGGGGGCCAGGGTGGAACTATGGCTACACCTTC.

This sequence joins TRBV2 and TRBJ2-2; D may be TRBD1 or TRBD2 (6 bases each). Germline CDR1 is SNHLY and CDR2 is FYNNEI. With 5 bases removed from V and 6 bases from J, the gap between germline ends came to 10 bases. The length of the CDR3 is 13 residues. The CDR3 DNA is TGTGCCAGCAGTAAGGGGGGCGCCGGGGAGCTGTTTTTT. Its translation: CASSKGGAGELFF.

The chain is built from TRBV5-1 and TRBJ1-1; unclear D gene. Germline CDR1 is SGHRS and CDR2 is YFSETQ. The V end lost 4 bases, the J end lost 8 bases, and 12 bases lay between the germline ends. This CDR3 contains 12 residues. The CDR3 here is CASSNPRVEAFF. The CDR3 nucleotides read TGCGCCAGCAGCAACCCCCGCGTAGAAGCTTTCTTT.

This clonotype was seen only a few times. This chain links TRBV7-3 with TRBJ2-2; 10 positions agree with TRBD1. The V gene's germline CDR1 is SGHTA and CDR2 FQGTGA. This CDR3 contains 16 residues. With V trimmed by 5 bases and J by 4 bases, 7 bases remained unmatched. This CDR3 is CASSPRDRGGTGELFF. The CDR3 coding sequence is TGTGCCAGCAGCCCCCGGGACAGGGGAGGCACCGGGGAGCTGTTTTTT.

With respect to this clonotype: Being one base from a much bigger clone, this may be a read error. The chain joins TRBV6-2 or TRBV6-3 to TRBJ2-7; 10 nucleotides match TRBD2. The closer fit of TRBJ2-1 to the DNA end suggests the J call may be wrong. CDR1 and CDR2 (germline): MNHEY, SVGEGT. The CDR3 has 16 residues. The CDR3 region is CASSYSVAGGPYEQFF. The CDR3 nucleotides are TGTGCCAGCAGTTACTCGGTAGCGGGAGGACCCTACGAGCAGTTCTTC.

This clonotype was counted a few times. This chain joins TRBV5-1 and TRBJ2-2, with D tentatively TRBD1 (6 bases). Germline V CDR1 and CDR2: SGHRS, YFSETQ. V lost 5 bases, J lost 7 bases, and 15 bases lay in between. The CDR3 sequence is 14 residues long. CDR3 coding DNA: TGCGCCAGCAGATCGCAACAGGGAATCGGGGAGCTGTTTTTT. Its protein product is CASRSQQGIGELFF.

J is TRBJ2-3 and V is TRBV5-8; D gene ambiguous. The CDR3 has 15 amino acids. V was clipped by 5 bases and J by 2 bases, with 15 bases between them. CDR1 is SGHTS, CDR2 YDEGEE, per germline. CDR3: CASRPWTGTTDTQYF. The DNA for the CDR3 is TGTGCCAGCAGACCATGGACGGGTACCACAGATACGCAGTATTTT.

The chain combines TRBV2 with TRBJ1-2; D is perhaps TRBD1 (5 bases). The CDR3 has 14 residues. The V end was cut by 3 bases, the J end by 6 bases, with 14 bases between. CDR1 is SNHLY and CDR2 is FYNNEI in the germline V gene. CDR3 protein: CASSERRPRDGYTF. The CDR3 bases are TGTGCCAGCAGTGAGAGGCGTCCCAGGGATGGCTACACCTTC.

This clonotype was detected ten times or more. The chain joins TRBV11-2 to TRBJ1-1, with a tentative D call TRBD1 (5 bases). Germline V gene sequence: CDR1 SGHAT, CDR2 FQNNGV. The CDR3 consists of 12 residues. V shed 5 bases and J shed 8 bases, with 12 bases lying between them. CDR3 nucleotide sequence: TGTGCCAGCAGCCGATACAGGTTGGAAGCTTTCTTT. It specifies CASSRYRLEAFF.

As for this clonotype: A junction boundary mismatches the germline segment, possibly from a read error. Written as DNA, the CDR3 is TGCAGTGCTGAGACTAGCGGGAGCTCCCACGAACAGTACTTC. This sequence encodes CSAETSGSSHEQYF. The chain links TRBV20-1 to TRBJ2-7; 12 bases are shared with TRBD2. The CDR3 contains 14 residues. Germline lookup yields CDR1 DFQATT and CDR2 SNEGSKA (reference sequence).

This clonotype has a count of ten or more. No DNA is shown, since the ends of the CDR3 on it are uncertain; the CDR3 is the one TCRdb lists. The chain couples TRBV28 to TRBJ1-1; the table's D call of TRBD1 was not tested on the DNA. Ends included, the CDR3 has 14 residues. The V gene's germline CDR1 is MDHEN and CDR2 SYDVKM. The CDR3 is CASSSSGGFPEAFF.

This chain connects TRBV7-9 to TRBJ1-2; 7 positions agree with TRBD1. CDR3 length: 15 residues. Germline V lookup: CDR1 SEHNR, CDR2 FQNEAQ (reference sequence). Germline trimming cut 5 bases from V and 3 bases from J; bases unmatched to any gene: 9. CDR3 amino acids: CASSPRGQGDYGYTF. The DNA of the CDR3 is TGTGCCAGCAGCCCCCGTGGGCAGGGGGACTATGGCTACACCTTC.